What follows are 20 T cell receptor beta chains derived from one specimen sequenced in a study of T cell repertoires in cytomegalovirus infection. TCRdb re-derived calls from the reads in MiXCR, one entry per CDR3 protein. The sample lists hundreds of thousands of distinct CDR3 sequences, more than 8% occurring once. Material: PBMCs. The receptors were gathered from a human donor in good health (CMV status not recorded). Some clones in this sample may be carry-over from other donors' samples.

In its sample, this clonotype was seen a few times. CDR3 nucleotides: TGTGCCAGCAGTTTGTTTTTGACACATACGCAGTATTTT. This sequence encodes CASSLFLTHTQYF. This rearrangement joins TRBV28 to TRBJ2-3; D is undetermined. The CDR3 totals 13 residues. Trimming cost V 3 bases and J 7 bases, with 11 bases left between them. Germline assignment: CDR1 MDHEN and CDR2 SYDVKM.

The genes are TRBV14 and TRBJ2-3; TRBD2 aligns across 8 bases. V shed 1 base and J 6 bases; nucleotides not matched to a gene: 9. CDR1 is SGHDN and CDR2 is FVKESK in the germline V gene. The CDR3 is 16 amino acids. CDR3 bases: TGTGCCAGCAGCCAAGGTAGAAGCGGGAGAACGGATACGCAGTATTTT. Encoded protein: CASSQGRSGRTDTQYF.

The CDR3 nucleotides read TGTGCTAGTGGTTTGGTAAGGCAGGCCACTGAAGCTTTCTTT. Residues: CASGLVRQATEAFF. The J gene is TRBJ1-1, the V gene TRBV12-5; no firm D call. The CDR3 spans 14 residues. Trimming removed 0 bases at V and 4 bases at J, with 9 bases between. Germline CDR1 reads LGHNT; CDR2 reads FRNRAP.

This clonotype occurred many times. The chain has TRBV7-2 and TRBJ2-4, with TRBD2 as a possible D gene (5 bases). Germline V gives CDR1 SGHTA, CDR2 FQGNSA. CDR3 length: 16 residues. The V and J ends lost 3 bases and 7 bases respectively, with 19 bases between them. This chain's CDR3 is CASSFARTRRGNIQYF. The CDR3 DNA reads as TGTGCCAGCAGCTTCGCTCGGACTCGGCGTGGGAACATTCAGTACTTC.

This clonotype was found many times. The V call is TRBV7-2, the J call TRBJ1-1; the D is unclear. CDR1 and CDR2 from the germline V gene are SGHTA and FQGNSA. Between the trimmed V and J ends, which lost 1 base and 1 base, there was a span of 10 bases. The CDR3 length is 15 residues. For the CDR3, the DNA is TGTGCCAGCAGCTTAGTCAGACGGGGGAACACTGAAGCTTTCTTT. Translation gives CASSLVRRGNTEAFF.

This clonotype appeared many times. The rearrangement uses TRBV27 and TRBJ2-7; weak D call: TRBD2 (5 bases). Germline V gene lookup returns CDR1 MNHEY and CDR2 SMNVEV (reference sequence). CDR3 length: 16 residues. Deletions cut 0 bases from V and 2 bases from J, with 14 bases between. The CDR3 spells CASSLSPASGTYEQYF. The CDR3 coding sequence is TGTGCCAGCAGTTTATCCCCGGCATCGGGGACCTACGAGCAGTACTTC.

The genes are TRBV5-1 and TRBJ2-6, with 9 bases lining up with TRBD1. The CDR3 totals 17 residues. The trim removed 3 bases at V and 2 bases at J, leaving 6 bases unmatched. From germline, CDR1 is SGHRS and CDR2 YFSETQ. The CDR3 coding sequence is TGCGCCAGCAGCTCCGGGACAGGGCCTACTGGGGCCAACGTCCTGACTTTC. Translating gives CASSSGTGPTGANVLTF.

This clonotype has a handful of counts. DNA of the CDR3: TGTGCCACCAGCAGAGGACTAGCGGGGGGAAGCTCCTACGAGCAGTACTTC. Protein sequence: CATSRGLAGGSSYEQYF. The chain uses TRBV15 and TRBJ2-7; 13 nucleotides line up with TRBD2. CDR1 is LNHNV, CDR2 YYDKDF, per germline (reference sequence). Trimming cost V 1 base and J 0 bases; bases outside gene matches: 3. The CDR3 covers 17 residues.

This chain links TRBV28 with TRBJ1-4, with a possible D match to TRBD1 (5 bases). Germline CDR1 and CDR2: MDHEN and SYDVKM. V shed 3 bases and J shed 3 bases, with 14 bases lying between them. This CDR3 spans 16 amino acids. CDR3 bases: TGTGCCAGCAGTTTCGGGACGGATCCGGCTAATGAAAAACTGTTTTTT. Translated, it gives CASSFGTDPANEKLFF.

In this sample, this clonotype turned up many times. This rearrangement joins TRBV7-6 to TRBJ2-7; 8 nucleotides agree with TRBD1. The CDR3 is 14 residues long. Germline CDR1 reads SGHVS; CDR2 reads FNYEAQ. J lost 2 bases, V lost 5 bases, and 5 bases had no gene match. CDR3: CASSIQGEAYEQYF. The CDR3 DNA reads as TGTGCCAGCAGCATACAGGGGGAAGCCTACGAGCAGTACTTC.

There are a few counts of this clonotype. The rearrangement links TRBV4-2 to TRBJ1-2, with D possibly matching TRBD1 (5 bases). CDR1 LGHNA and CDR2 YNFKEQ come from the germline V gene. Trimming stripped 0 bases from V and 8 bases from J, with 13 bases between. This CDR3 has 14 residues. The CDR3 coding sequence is TGTGCCAGCAGCCAAGATCAGGTAGGGGCCGGCTACACCTTC. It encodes CASSQDQVGAGYTF.

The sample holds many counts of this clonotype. This chain's CDR3 is CASSLRLVNQPQHF. In DNA, the CDR3 is TGTGCCAGCAGCTTAAGGCTGGTGAATCAGCCCCAGCATTTT. The rearrangement links TRBV7-2 to TRBJ1-5; unclear D gene. The CDR3 sequence is 14 residues long. V was trimmed by 2 bases and J by 4 bases, leaving 9 bases between them. Germline lookup yields CDR1 SGHTA and CDR2 FQGNSA.

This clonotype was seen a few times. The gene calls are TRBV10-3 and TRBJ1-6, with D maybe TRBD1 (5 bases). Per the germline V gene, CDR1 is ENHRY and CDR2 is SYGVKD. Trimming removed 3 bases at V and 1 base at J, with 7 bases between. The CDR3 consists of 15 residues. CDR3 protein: CAISEEGSYNSPLHF. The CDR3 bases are TGTGCCATCAGTGAAGAGGGGTCCTATAATTCACCCCTCCACTTT.

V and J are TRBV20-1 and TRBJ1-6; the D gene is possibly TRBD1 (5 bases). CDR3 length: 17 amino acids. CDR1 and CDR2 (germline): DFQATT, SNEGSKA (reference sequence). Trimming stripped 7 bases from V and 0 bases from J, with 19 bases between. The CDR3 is CSVPEGRPSSYNSPLHF. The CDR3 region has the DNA TGCAGTGTACCTGAGGGACGCCCGAGCTCCTATAATTCACCCCTCCACTTT.

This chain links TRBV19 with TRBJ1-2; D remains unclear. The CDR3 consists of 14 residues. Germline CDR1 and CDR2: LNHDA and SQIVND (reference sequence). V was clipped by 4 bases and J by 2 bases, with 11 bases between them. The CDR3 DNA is TGTGCCAGTAGTACCCGACTGCAGAACTATGGCTACACCTTC. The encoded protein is CASSTRLQNYGYTF.

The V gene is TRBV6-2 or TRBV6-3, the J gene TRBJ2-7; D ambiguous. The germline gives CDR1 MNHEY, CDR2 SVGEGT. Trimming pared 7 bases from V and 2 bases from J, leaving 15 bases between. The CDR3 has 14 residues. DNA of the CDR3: TGTGCCAGCACCGCCGCAGGTCCTACCTACGAGCAGTACTTC. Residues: CASTAAGPTYEQYF.

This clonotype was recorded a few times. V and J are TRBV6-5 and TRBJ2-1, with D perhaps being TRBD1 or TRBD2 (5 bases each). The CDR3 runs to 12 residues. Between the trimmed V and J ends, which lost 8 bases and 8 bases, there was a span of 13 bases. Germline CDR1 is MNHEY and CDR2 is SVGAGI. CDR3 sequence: CASGDPGDEQFF. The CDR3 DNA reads TGTGCCAGCGGGGACCCCGGGGATGAGCAGTTCTTC.

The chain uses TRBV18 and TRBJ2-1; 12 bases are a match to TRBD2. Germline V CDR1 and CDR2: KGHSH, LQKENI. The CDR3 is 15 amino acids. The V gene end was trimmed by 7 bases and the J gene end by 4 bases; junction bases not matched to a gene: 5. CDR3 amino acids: CASFSGTSGYNEQFF. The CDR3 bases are TGTGCCAGCTTCTCTGGGACTAGCGGGTACAATGAGCAGTTCTTC.

CDR3 residues: CASSQGPQETQYF. The CDR3 DNA follows: TGCGCCAGCAGCCAAGGGCCTCAGGAGACCCAGTACTTC. This rearrangement joins TRBV4-1 to TRBJ2-5, with D unclear. The length of the CDR3 is 13 residues. V lost 1 base and J 5 bases, leaving 8 bases between the germline ends. Looked up from germline, CDR1 is MGHRA and CDR2 is YSYEKL.

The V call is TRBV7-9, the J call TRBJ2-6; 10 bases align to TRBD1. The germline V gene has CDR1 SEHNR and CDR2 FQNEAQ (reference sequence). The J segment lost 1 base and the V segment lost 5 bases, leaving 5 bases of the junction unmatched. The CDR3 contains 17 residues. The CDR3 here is CASSRDRGTSGANVLTF. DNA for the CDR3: TGTGCCAGCAGCAGGGACAGGGGCACTTCTGGGGCCAACGTCCTGACTTTC.